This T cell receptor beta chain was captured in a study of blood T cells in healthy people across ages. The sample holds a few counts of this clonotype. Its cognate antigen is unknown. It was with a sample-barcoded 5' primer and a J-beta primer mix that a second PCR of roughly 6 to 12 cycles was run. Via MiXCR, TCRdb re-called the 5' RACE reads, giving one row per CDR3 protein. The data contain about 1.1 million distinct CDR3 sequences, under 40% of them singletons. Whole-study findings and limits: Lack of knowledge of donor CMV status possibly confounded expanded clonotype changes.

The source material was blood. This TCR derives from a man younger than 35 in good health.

CDR3 sequence (DNA): TGTGCCAGCAGGAGCAGGGGATACAATGAGCAGTTCTTC. The encoded protein is CASRSRGYNEQFF. The chain employs TRBV12-3 or TRBV12-4 and TRBJ2-1; possible D gene TRBD1, 6 bases. Trimming removed 6 bases at V and 4 bases at J, with 10 bases between. The CDR3 extends over 13 amino acids.